This T cell receptor beta chain is from a study of naive CD8 T cells in extremely preterm neonates. Study results and caveats: Preterm CDR3s were shorter than older groups', with fewer N additions and less trimming.

This CDR3 comprises 15 residues. V lost 4 bases, J lost 1 base, and 10 bases lay in between. The germline V gene has CDR1 LNHDA and CDR2 SQIVND (reference sequence). On this clone: The antigen is not known.

Clones were read by immunoSEQ multiplex PCR, and TCRdb kept only the in-frame ones, dropping some. The table shows approximately 7,700 clones, with 95% to 98% occurring only once. Elective cesarean births at about 35-42 weeks, without labor or membrane rupture, supplied the cord blood. Sorting kept Annexin V-negative CD3+CD8+CD45RA+CCR7+ naive T cells. The source material was naive CD8+ T cells from cord blood. The genes are TRBV19 and TRBJ1-4; D gene unclear. The receptor was isolated from a newborn in good health. The CDR3 reads CASSTGKRTNEKLFF. In DNA, the CDR3 is TGTGCCAGTAGTACCGGGAAGAGAACTAATGAAAAACTGTTTTTT.